The present T cell receptor (beta chain) was sequenced within a study of shared T cell receptors in the human thymus. V lost 1 base, J lost 5 bases, and 9 bases lay in between. Germline-derived CDR1 and CDR2 are SGHAT and FQNNGV. The CDR3 runs to 14 residues. The data were produced by immunoSEQ multiplex PCR, yet TCRdb's version contains in-frame clones alone and is incomplete. Of about 500,000 clones listed, approximately 78% are singletons. These records were also assigned to another study, of human thymus T cells. Turning to that study: The sample donors, healthy Finnish infants, were having corrective surgery for congenital heart defects. During corrective heart surgery, resections were taken, and the thymus tissue came from them. Apparent skewing of V and J gene usage characterized both thymic and blood repertoires. What related research reported was that thymic repertoires overlapped highly among unrelated individuals.

V and J are TRBV11-2 and TRBJ1-5, with D perhaps TRBD1 (6 bases). The TCR sequence derives from a boy younger than two with a congenital heart defect. Sequences were obtained from thymocytes. The CDR3 loop is CASSLGGGDQPQHF. The CDR3 bases are TGTGCCAGCAGCTTAGGAGGGGGGGATCAGCCCCAGCATTTT.